Below, 5 T cell receptor beta chains from the same sample are listed, as sequenced in a study of Graves' ophthalmopathy and Graves' hyperthyroidism. RNA transcripts provided the template for amplifying TCR beta CDR3 regions. HTBI primers were used in a first-round RT-PCR, which preceded a second-round multiplex PCR. Using its own MiXCR run on the multiplex PCR reads, TCRdb lists one record per CDR3 protein. The profile shows about 400,000 distinct CDR3 sequences, around 19% of them singletons. What was sequenced was peripheral blood. All receptors come from a woman under 30 with Graves' ophthalmopathy.

This clonotype came up many times. The rearrangement joins TRBV24-1 to TRBJ1-1; TRBD1 agrees at 9 bases. Germline CDR1 is KGHDR and CDR2 is SFDVKD. V was pared by 7 bases and J by 4 bases, with 3 bases of the junction left unmatched. This CDR3 is 13 amino acids long. The CDR3 nucleotides are TGTGCCACCAGGGACAGGGGAAGCACTGAAGCTTTCTTT. Translating gives CATRDRGSTEAFF.

This clonotype was found many times. The J gene is TRBJ1-1, the V gene TRBV11-2, with D maybe TRBD1 (6 bases). The CDR3 length is 14 residues. Trimming took off 3 bases at V and 2 bases at J, with 10 bases between the two ends. CDR1 and CDR2 (germline): SGHAT, FQNNGV. The CDR3 loop reads CASSFWGLNTEAFF. The CDR3 DNA reads as TGTGCCAGCAGCTTCTGGGGGCTCAACACTGAAGCTTTCTTT.

The genes are TRBV12-3 or TRBV12-4 and TRBJ1-5; TRBD1 matches 7 bases. The CDR3 has 14 amino acids. Germline trimming cut 6 bases from V and 2 bases from J; bases unmatched to any gene: 4. The CDR3 DNA reads TGTGCCAGCAGGTACGGGACAGGCAATCAGCCCCAGCATTTT. It specifies CASRYGTGNQPQHF.

This clonotype was counted a few times. The rearrangement uses TRBV6-5 and TRBJ1-6; the D is unclear. The CDR3 consists of 16 residues. The V gene's germline CDR1 is MNHEY and CDR2 SVGAGI. Between the trimmed V and J ends, which lost 3 bases and 4 bases, there was a span of 13 bases. CDR3 residues: CASSYERVVYNSPLHF. The CDR3 DNA is TGTGCCAGCAGTTATGAAAGGGTGGTGTATAATTCACCCCTCCACTTT.

This clonotype was detected ten times or more. The rearrangement links TRBV5-1 to TRBJ1-1; D unclear. Trimming removed 0 bases from V and 4 bases from J, with 10 bases in between. The CDR3 spans 14 residues. The germline V gene has CDR1 SGHRS and CDR2 YFSETQ. CDR3 sequence reads: CASSLGRGVTEAFF. CDR3 in DNA: TGCGCCAGCAGCTTGGGGCGCGGGGTCACTGAAGCTTTCTTT.